The 14 T cell receptor beta chains presented below share a single source sample, sequenced in a study of CXCR3-negative and CXCR3-positive naive CD8 T cells. UMI-labeled 5' RACE TRB cDNA libraries were prepared from the cells. TCRdb reprocessed the 5' RACE reads, keeping one entry per CDR3 protein, no DNA. Recorded for this sample: roughly 40,000 distinct CDR3 sequences. What was sequenced was memory CD8+ T cells from blood. The receptors come from a human donor in good health. Some clones in this sample may be carry-over from other donors' samples.

This rearrangement joins TRBV29-1 to TRBJ2-7; the D call from TCRdb, TRBD1, cannot be confirmed without DNA. Germline lookup yields CDR1 SQVTM and CDR2 ANQGSEA. This CDR3 has 13 residues. The chain's CDR3 is CSVIPGGGDEQYF.

The chain combines TRBV12-3 or TRBV12-4 with TRBJ2-7; TCRdb gives TRBD2 as the D gene, but with no DNA this cannot be confirmed. The CDR3 runs to 15 residues. The CDR3 here is CASSGLAGSSYEQYF.

This chain links TRBV10-3 with TRBJ2-3; there is no DNA to check the TCRdb D call of TRBD2. The CDR3 covers 15 residues. Germline-derived CDR1 and CDR2 are ENHRY and SYGVKD. The CDR3 here is CAISEGGEATDTQYF.

This chain uses TRBV19 with TRBJ2-7; TCRdb's D call of TRBD1 is untestable without DNA. CDR1 and CDR2 (germline): LNHDA, SQIVND (reference sequence). This CDR3 is built from 14 residues. CDR3: CASSGTGGTYEQYF.

The chain couples TRBV19 to TRBJ2-2; TCRdb lists TRBD1, though no DNA is available to test this call. The CDR3 length is 14 residues. Germline CDR1 reads LNHDA; CDR2 reads SQIVND (reference sequence). The CDR3 spells CASKTNPGTGELFF.

V is TRBV5-1 and J is TRBJ2-5; TCRdb lists TRBD1, though no DNA is available to test this call. Per the germline V gene, CDR1 is SGHRS and CDR2 is YFSETQ. The CDR3 consists of 14 residues. This chain's CDR3 is CASSLEGGGETQYF.

This sequence joins TRBV4-3 and TRBJ2-7; lacking DNA, the TRBD2 call made by TCRdb goes unchecked. CDR3 length: 16 residues. CDR1 is LGHNA, CDR2 YSLEER, per germline. CDR3 amino acids: CASSQVSGGPNYEQYF.

The chain carries TRBV7-9 and TRBJ1-2; the TCRdb D gene call, TRBD1, has no DNA to confirm it. The CDR3 covers 15 residues. CDR1 and CDR2 (germline): SEHNR, FQNEAQ (reference sequence). Here the CDR3 reads CASSHDRGIDYGYTF.

The genes are TRBV28 and TRBJ2-5; with no DNA, the TCRdb D assignment of TRBD2 cannot be verified. CDR3 length equals 15 residues. The germline V gene encodes CDR1 MDHEN and CDR2 SYDVKM. The chain's CDR3 is CASSLSGGLGETQYF.

The rearrangement uses TRBV7-2 and TRBJ1-1; TCRdb gives TRBD1 as the D gene, but with no DNA this cannot be confirmed. The CDR3 has 17 amino acids. The V gene's germline CDR1 is SGHTA and CDR2 FQGNSA. The CDR3 loop is CASSWYGGTPSDTEAFF.

This chain uses TRBV27 with TRBJ2-2; there is no DNA to check the TCRdb D call of TRBD1. The CDR3 loop spans 14 amino acids. Germline V gene sequence: CDR1 MNHEY, CDR2 SMNVEV (reference sequence). The CDR3 loop reads CASSFGQGAGELFF.

The chain carries TRBV29-1 and TRBJ2-3; TCRdb gives TRBD1 as the D gene, but with no DNA this cannot be confirmed. The CDR3 runs to 17 residues. Germline V gives CDR1 SQVTM, CDR2 ANQGSEA. The CDR3: CSVDLGQGPIRPDTQYF.

The gene calls are TRBV7-2 and TRBJ2-7; TCRdb selects TRBD1, and the lack of DNA leaves this call unchecked. Germline loops: CDR1 SGHTA, CDR2 FQGNSA. This CDR3 comprises 16 residues. Here the CDR3 reads CASSLGPWDSPREQYF. Full variable domain (missing parts from reference TRBV7-2 and TRBJ2-7): GAGVSQSPSNKVTEKGKDVELRCDPISGHTALYWYRQSLGQGLEFLIYFQGNSAPDKSGLPSDRFSAERTGGSVSTLTIQRTQQEDSAVYLCASSLGPWDSPREQYFGPGTRLTVT.

This chain links TRBV20-1 with TRBJ2-7; TCRdb names TRBD1, which stays unverified in the absence of DNA. Germline lookup yields CDR1 DFQATT and CDR2 SNEGSKA (reference sequence). The CDR3 is 12 residues long. The CDR3 reads CSVGGDDYEQYF.